This passage covers 26 T cell receptor beta chains from one sample sequenced in a study of early T cells in non-severe SARS-CoV-2 infection. TCRdb called the 5' RACE reads again in MiXCR, with one record for every CDR3 protein. The profile shows tens of thousands of distinct CDR3 sequences, over 13% of them singletons. The sequenced sample was whole blood. These TCRs come from an adult who was a healthcare worker with PCR-confirmed SARS-CoV-2 infection or an uninfected control (not recorded which).

J is TRBJ2-5 and V is TRBV7-6, with a possible D match to TRBD2 (7 bases). Trimming left V 5 bases short and J 3 bases short, with 16 bases between. Germline V gives CDR1 SGHVS, CDR2 FNYEAQ. The length of the CDR3 is 15 residues. CDR3 coding DNA: TGTGCCAGCAGCCTTCGCACAGGGAGGGAAGAGACCCAGTACTTC. It encodes CASSLRTGREETQYF. The full variable domain, in which reference TRBV7-6 and TRBJ2-5 provide the parts outside the CDR3, is GAGVSQSPRYKVTKRGQDVALRCDPISGHVSLYWYRQALGQGPEFLTYFNYEAQQDKSGLPNDRFSAERPEGSISTLTIQRTEQRDSAMYRCASSLRTGREETQYFGPGTRLLVL.

This clonotype has just a few counts. This sequence joins TRBV7-9 and TRBJ1-4; D ambiguous. Germline V CDR1 and CDR2: SEHNR, FQNEAQ (reference sequence). The CDR3 totals 12 residues. V was trimmed by 8 bases and J by 0 bases, leaving 4 bases between them. CDR3 region: CASGSTNEKLFF. The CDR3 region has the DNA TGTGCCAGCGGATCAACTAATGAAAAACTGTTTTTT.

The genes are TRBV27 and TRBJ2-5; D unresolved. Germline V lookup: CDR1 MNHEY, CDR2 SMNVEV (reference sequence). The ends were cut back, 0 bases at V and 4 bases at J, with 18 bases in the middle. The CDR3 consists of 17 residues. Written as DNA, the CDR3 is TGTGCCAGCAGTTTATCGTACCCCCCCGGACCAAGAGAGACCCAGTACTTC. This sequence encodes CASSLSYPPGPRETQYF.

This clonotype was counted at least ten times. V is TRBV6-1 and J is TRBJ1-6, with 9 positions matching TRBD1. Germline V gene lookup returns CDR1 MNHNS and CDR2 SASEGT. V shed 7 bases, J shed 0 bases, and the junction held 7 bases outside the gene matches. The length of the CDR3 is 17 residues. CDR3: CASTREDRGSYNSPLHF. CDR3 nucleotides: TGTGCCAGCACCAGAGAGGACAGGGGCTCCTATAATTCACCCCTCCACTTT.

The CDR3: CASSLVRGGPTDTQYF. As DNA, the CDR3 is TGTGCCAGCAGCTTAGTGAGGGGCGGGCCCACAGATACGCAGTATTTT. J is TRBJ2-3 and V is TRBV7-9; D could derive from TRBD1 or TRBD2 (5 bases each). This CDR3 region has 16 residues. V shed 1 base and J shed 2 bases, with 13 bases lying between them. CDR1 and CDR2 (germline): SEHNR, FQNEAQ (reference sequence).

The J gene is TRBJ1-1, the V gene TRBV3-1; tentatively, D is TRBD1 (5 bases). CDR3 length: 13 residues. V was clipped by 4 bases and J by 4 bases, with 10 bases between them. CDR1 and CDR2 from the germline V gene are LGHDT and YNNKEL (reference sequence). The CDR3 reads CASSPGASTEAFF. In DNA, the CDR3 is TGTGCCAGCAGCCCTGGGGCGAGCACTGAAGCTTTCTTT.

Only a few counts were recorded for this clonotype. V usage is TRBV29-1 and J usage is TRBJ2-7, with 7 bases fitting TRBD1. The germline CDR1 and CDR2 sequences are SQVTM and ANQGSEA. V dropped 5 bases and J dropped 3; count of bases not matched to a gene: 1. CDR3 length equals 11 residues. In DNA, the CDR3 is TGCAGCGTTCAGGGGGTCTACGAGCAGTACTTC. Its translation is CSVQGVYEQYF.

This clonotype was observed at least ten times. The V call is TRBV7-6, the J call TRBJ1-1; D is uncertain. The CDR3 is 16 amino acids. Germline values: CDR1 SGHVS, CDR2 FNYEAQ. The germline V and J ends were trimmed by 2 bases and 1 base, with 14 bases remaining between them. The CDR3 is CASSLRPNRANTEAFF. Written as DNA, the CDR3 is TGTGCCAGCAGCTTACGGCCAAATCGCGCGAACACTGAAGCTTTCTTT.

The sample holds a few counts of this clonotype. The rearrangement links TRBV18 to TRBJ1-1; D is perhaps TRBD1 (5 bases). Between the trimmed V and J ends, which lost 3 bases and 7 bases, there was a span of 9 bases. The V gene's germline CDR1 is KGHSH and CDR2 LQKENI. The CDR3 runs to 12 residues. The CDR3 loop is CASSPFGGEAFF. CDR3 DNA sequence: TGTGCCAGCTCACCTTTCGGGGGTGAAGCTTTCTTT.

This clonotype was detected a few times. V is TRBV11-2 and J is TRBJ2-5, with 7 positions matching TRBD2. Germline trimming cut 7 bases from V and 8 bases from J; bases unmatched to any gene: 7. The germline V gene has CDR1 SGHAT and CDR2 FQNNGV. The CDR3 length is 12 residues. Written as DNA, the CDR3 is TGTGCCAGCAACCCGGGGGGACTTACCCAGTACTTC. Amino acid sequence: CASNPGGLTQYF.

The sample holds many counts of this clonotype. The chain has TRBV2 and TRBJ2-3; the D gene is possibly TRBD2 (6 bases). Germline-derived CDR1 and CDR2 are SNHLY and FYNNEI. V was shortened by 5 bases and J by 1 base, with 25 bases between the two germline ends. There are 19 residues in the CDR3. The CDR3: CASSKNPMGLPPGTDTQYF. In DNA, the CDR3 is TGTGCCAGCAGTAAAAACCCCATGGGACTCCCGCCGGGCACAGATACGCAGTATTTT.

The CDR3 loop reads CASSVASGTGAQETQYF. In nucleotides, the CDR3 is TGTGCCAGCAGCGTAGCGTCGGGAACAGGGGCTCAAGAGACCCAGTACTTC. The chain carries TRBV9 and TRBJ2-5, with 7 bases identical to TRBD1. V lost 0 bases and J lost 2; bases outside the gene matches: 10. CDR1 is SGDLS, CDR2 YYNGEE, per germline. CDR3 length: 17 residues.

This clonotype showed up just a few times. The rearrangement uses TRBV11-2 and TRBJ1-1; D not certain. Trimming removed 5 bases from V and 0 bases from J, with 7 bases in between. The CDR3 totals 13 residues. Per the germline V gene, CDR1 is SGHAT and CDR2 is FQNNGV. CDR3 protein: CASSASLNTEAFF. CDR3 nucleotides: TGTGCCAGCAGCGCTAGTTTGAACACTGAAGCTTTCTTT.

This clonotype was observed many times. The chain is built from TRBV18 and TRBJ2-3, with D maybe TRBD2 (5 bases). With 9 bases removed from V and 2 bases from J, the gap between germline ends came to 18 bases. The CDR3 length is 15 residues. Germline V gene data show CDR1 as KGHSH and CDR2 as LQKENI. DNA of the CDR3: TGTGCCAGTCAACGGGCCGGGGATATCACAGATACGCAGTATTTT. It codes for CASQRAGDITDTQYF.

This clonotype was counted at least ten times. This chain joins TRBV9 and TRBJ2-6; the D gene is possibly TRBD2 (6 bases). CDR3 length: 16 residues. The germline V gene encodes CDR1 SGDLS and CDR2 YYNGEE. V lost 4 bases to trimming and J lost 0 bases, with 11 bases between them. The CDR3 loop is CASSLGLLSGANVLTF. In nucleotides, the CDR3 is TGTGCCAGCAGCTTGGGACTGCTCTCTGGGGCCAACGTCCTGACTTTC.

J is TRBJ1-4 and V is TRBV7-2; D possibly corresponds to TRBD1 (5 bases). Germline values: CDR1 SGHTA, CDR2 FQGNSA. The V and J ends lost 7 bases and 10 bases respectively, with 19 bases between them. The CDR3 covers 14 residues. The CDR3 DNA follows: TGTGCCAGCACTTACCCCCGGGGGGGGAGAAAACTGTTTTTT. This sequence encodes CASTYPRGGRKLFF.

This clonotype was recorded a few times. This chain links TRBV7-6 with TRBJ2-1; D is tentatively TRBD1 or TRBD2 (5 bases each). V dropped 5 bases and J dropped 8 bases, with 16 bases sitting between them. CDR1 SGHVS and CDR2 FNYEAQ come from the germline V gene. There are 14 residues in the CDR3. The CDR3 sequence is CASSPGVGADEQFF. The CDR3 DNA follows: TGTGCCAGCAGCCCCGGGGTAGGGGCGGATGAGCAGTTCTTC. Combining the CDR3 with reference TRBV7-6 and TRBJ2-1 gives the whole variable domain GAGVSQSPRYKVTKRGQDVALRCDPISGHVSLYWYRQALGQGPEFLTYFNYEAQQDKSGLPNDRFSAERPEGSISTLTIQRTEQRDSAMYRCASSPGVGADEQFFGPGTRLTVL.

V gene TRBV7-9 combines with J gene TRBJ2-3; D gene uncertain. Trimming stripped 2 bases from V and 5 bases from J, with 17 bases between. Germline V gene lookup returns CDR1 SEHNR and CDR2 FQNEAQ (reference sequence). The CDR3 runs to 16 residues. CDR3 in amino acids: CASSLSAHRAGDTQYF. As DNA, the CDR3 is TGTGCCAGCAGCTTAAGTGCACACAGAGCTGGAGATACGCAGTATTTT. Based on the CDR3 plus reference TRBV7-9 and TRBJ2-3, the full variable domain is DTGVSQNPRHKITKRGQNVTFRCDPISEHNRLYWYRQTLGQGPEFLTYFQNEAQLEKSRLLSDRFSAERPKGSFSTLEIQRTEQGDSAMYLCASSLSAHRAGDTQYFGPGTRLTVL.

The chain is built from TRBV5-1 and TRBJ2-3, with TRBD1 identical over 7 bases. With V trimmed by 4 bases and J by 0 bases, 2 bases remained unmatched. This CDR3 has 14 amino acids. Germline values: CDR1 SGHRS, CDR2 YFSETQ. In DNA form, the CDR3 reads TGCGCCAGCAGCACGGGACAGAGCACAGATACGCAGTATTTT. This gives the protein CASSTGQSTDTQYF.

In its sample, this clonotype was seen many times. The rearrangement joins TRBV7-6 to TRBJ2-2; 7 bases align to TRBD2. The J segment lost 0 bases and the V segment lost 0 bases, leaving 4 bases of the junction unmatched. The length of the CDR3 is 17 residues. The germline gives CDR1 SGHVS, CDR2 FNYEAQ. The CDR3 DNA reads TGTGCCAGCAGCTTAGCGGGGCTAGCGGCGAACACCGGGGAGCTGTTTTTT. Its translation: CASSLAGLAANTGELFF.

Many counts were recorded for this clonotype. V and J are TRBV9 and TRBJ2-3; 12 bases are shared with TRBD2. Germline values: CDR1 SGDLS, CDR2 YYNGEE. V lost 0 bases to trimming and J lost 0 bases; unmatched junction nucleotides: 8. CDR3 length: 19 residues. The CDR3 coding sequence is TGTGCCAGCAGCGTAGGGCTCGGACTAGCGGGAACTAGCACAGATACGCAGTATTTT. This gives the protein CASSVGLGLAGTSTDTQYF.

Concerning this clonotype: At one of its ends the junction is not consistent with the germline gene, which may arise from a read error. The chain couples TRBV14 to TRBJ1-2; D is possibly TRBD1 (6 bases). Germline CDR1 reads SGHDN; CDR2 reads FVKESK. The CDR3 sequence is 14 residues long. CDR3 sequence reads: CACSPTGFLYGYTF. CDR3 nucleotides: TGTGCCTGCAGCCCCACAGGGTTCCTCTATGGCTACACCTTC.

This clonotype appeared a few times. The chain uses TRBV3-1 and TRBJ1-2, with D tentatively TRBD1 (6 bases). V lost 5 bases and J 4 bases, leaving 14 bases between the germline ends. The length of the CDR3 is 14 residues. In germline, CDR1 is LGHDT, CDR2 YNNKEL (reference sequence). CDR3 sequence reads: CASSLQQGGYGYTF. CDR3 DNA sequence: TGTGCCAGCAGCTTACAACAAGGGGGCTATGGCTACACCTTC.

This clonotype was counted many times. V is TRBV21-1 and J is TRBJ2-4; the D call TRBD2 from the table was never checked on the DNA. TRBV21-1 is a documented pseudogene. This CDR3 region has 18 residues. The CDR3 DNA reads as TGTGCCAGCAGCAAAGTGGATCAGTCCGGGGGAGCCAAAAACATTCAGTACTTC. Amino acids: CASSKVDQSGGAKNIQYF.

At least ten counts were recorded for this clonotype. The chain carries TRBV19 and TRBJ2-4; 8 nucleotides align to TRBD1. Germline assignment: CDR1 LNHDA and CDR2 SQIVND (reference sequence). CDR3 size: 18 residues. Trimming cost V 5 bases and J 3 bases; bases outside gene matches: 15. The CDR3 DNA reads as TGTGCCAGTAGTCCGAGGACAGGGTCGGTAAAAATCAAAAACATTCAGTACTTC. Encoded protein: CASSPRTGSVKIKNIQYF.

The gene calls are TRBV7-3 and TRBJ1-1; 7 nucleotides match TRBD1. The J segment lost 6 bases and the V segment lost 4 bases, leaving 5 bases of the junction unmatched. Germline CDR1 is SGHTA and CDR2 is FQGTGA. This CDR3 has 13 residues. The CDR3 DNA follows: TGTGCCAGCAGCTCGACAGGGCGGGCTGAAGCTTTCTTT. This encodes CASSSTGRAEAFF.